This T cell receptor (beta chain) was found in a study of cytomegalovirus exposure and HLA in healthy donors. Trimming removed 6 bases at V and 3 bases at J, with 10 bases between. CDR1 MNHEY and CDR2 SMNVEV come from the germline V gene (reference sequence). This CDR3 is 13 amino acids long. Clones were sequenced by immunoSEQ multiplex PCR, and TCRdb holds only the in-frame ones, with some missing. The table shows more than 85,000 clones, with 86% occurring only once. The material sequenced was PBMCs. The receptor was derived from a woman younger than 35 in good health and CMV-seropositive. The V gene is TRBV27, the J gene TRBJ2-3; D unclear. The CDR3 protein is CASSLTRTDTQYF. CDR3 DNA: TGTGCCAGCAGCCTCACCCGGACAGATACGCAGTATTTT.